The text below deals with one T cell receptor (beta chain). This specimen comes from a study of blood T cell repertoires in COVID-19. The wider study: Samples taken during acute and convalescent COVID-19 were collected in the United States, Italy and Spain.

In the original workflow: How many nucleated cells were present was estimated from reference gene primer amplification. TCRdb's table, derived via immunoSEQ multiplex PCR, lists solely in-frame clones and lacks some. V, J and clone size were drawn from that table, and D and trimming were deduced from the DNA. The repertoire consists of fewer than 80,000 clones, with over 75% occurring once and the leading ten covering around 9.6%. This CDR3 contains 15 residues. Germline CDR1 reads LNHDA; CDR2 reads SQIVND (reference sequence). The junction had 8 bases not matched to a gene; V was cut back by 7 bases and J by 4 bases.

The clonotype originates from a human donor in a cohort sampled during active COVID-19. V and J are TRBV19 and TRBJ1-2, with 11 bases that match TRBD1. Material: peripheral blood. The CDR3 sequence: CASNPGTGGFYGYTF. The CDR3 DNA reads TGTGCCAGTAACCCCGGGACAGGGGGATTCTATGGCTACACCTTC.